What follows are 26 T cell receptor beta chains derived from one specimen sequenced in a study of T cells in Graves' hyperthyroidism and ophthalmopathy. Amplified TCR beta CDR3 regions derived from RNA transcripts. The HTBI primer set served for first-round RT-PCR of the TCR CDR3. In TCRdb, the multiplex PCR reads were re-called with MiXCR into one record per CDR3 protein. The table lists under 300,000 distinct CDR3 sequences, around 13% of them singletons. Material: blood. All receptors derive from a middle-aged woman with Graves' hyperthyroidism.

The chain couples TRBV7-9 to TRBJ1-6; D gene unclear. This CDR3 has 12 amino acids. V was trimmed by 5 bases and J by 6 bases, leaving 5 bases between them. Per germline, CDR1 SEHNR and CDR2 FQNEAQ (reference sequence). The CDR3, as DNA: TGTGCCAGCAGCACGAGTAATTCACCCCTCCACTTT. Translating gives CASSTSNSPLHF.

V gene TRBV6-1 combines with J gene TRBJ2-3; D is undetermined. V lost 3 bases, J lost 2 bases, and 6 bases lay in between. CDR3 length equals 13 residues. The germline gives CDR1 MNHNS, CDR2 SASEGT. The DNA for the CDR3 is TGTGCCAGCAGTGAGGAACACACAGATACGCAGTATTTT. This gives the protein CASSEEHTDTQYF.

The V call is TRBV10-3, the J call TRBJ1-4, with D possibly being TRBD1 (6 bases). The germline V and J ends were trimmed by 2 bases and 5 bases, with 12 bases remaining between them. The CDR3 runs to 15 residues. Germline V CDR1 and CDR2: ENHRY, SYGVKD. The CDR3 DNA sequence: TGTGCCATCAGTGAGAGGGGGACGGGGAATGAAAAACTGTTTTTT. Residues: CAISERGTGNEKLFF.

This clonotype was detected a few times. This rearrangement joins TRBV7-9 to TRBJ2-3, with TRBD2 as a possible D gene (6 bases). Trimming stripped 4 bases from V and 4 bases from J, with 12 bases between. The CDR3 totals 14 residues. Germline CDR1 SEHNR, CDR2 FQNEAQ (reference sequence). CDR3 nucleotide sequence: TGTGCCAGCAGCTCCGGGGGAAAGGCAGATACGCAGTATTTT. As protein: CASSSGGKADTQYF.

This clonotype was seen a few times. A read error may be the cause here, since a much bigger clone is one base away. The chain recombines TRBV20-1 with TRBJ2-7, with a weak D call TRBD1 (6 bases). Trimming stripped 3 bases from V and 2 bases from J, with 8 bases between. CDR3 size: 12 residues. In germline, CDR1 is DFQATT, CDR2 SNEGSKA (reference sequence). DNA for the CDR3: TGCAGTGCTAGTGGACAGACCTACGAGCAGTACTTC. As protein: CSASGQTYEQYF.

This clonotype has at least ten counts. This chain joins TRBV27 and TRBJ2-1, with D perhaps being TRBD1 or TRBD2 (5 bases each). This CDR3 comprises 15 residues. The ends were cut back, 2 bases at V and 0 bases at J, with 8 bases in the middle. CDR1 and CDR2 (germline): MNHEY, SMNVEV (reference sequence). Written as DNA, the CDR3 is TGTGCCAGCAGTTTAGACGGGACCTCCTACAATGAGCAGTTCTTC. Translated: CASSLDGTSYNEQFF.

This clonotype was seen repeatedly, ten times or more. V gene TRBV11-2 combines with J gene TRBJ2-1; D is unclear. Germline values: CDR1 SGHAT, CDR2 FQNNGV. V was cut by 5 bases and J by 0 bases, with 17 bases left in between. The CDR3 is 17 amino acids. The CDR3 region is CASSPRGVSSSYNEQFF. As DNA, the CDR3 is TGTGCCAGCAGCCCCCGTGGAGTTTCGAGCTCCTACAATGAGCAGTTCTTC. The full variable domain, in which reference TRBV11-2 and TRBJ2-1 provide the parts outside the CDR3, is EAGVAQSPRYKIIEKRQSVAFWCNPISGHATLYWYQQILGQGPKLLIQFQNNGVVDDSQLPKDRFSAERLKGVDSTLKIQPAKLEDSAVYLCASSPRGVSSSYNEQFFGPGTRLTVL.

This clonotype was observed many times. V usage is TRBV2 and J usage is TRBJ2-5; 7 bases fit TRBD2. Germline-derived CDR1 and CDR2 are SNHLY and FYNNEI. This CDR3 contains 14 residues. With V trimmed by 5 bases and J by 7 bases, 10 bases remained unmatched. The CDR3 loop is CASSSPGLVGTQYF. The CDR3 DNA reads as TGTGCCAGCAGTAGTCCAGGACTAGTAGGGACCCAGTACTTC.

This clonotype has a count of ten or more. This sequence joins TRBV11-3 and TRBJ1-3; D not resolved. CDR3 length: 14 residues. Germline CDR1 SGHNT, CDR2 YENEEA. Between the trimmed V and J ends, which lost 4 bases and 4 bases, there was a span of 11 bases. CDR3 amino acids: CASSSGLAGNTIYF. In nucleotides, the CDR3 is TGTGCCAGCAGCTCGGGCCTCGCCGGAAACACCATATATTTT.

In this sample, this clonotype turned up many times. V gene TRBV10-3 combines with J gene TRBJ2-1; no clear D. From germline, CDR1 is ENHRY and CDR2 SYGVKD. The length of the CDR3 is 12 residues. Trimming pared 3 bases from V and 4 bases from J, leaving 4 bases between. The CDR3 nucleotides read TGTGCCATCAGTGACAGTTACAATGAGCAGTTCTTC. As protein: CAISDSYNEQFF.

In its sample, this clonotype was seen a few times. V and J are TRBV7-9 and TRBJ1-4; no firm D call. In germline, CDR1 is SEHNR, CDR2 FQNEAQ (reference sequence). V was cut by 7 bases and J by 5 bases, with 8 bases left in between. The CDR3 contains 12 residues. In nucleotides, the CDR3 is TGTGCCAGCACGGACTCAAATGAAAAACTGTTTTTT. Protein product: CASTDSNEKLFF. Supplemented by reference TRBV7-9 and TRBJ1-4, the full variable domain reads DTGVSQNPRHKITKRGQNVTFRCDPISEHNRLYWYRQTLGQGPEFLTYFQNEAQLEKSRLLSDRFSAERPKGSFSTLEIQRTEQGDSAMYLCASTDSNEKLFFGSGTQLSVL.

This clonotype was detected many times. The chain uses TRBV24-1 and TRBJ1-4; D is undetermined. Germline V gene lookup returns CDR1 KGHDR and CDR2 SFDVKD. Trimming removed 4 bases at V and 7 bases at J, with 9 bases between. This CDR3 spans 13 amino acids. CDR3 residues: CATSDYRSEKLFF. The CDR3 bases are TGTGCCACCAGTGACTATCGTAGTGAAAAACTGTTTTTT.

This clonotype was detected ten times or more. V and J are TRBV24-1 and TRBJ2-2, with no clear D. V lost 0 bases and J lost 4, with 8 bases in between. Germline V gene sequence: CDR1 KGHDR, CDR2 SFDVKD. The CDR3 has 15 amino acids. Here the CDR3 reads CATSDLRVGTGELFF. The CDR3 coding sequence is TGTGCCACCAGTGATTTGAGGGTTGGCACCGGGGAGCTGTTTTTT.

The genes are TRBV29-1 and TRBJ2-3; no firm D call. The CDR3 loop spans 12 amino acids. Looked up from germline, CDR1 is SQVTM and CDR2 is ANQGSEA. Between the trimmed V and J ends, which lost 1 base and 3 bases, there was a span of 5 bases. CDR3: CSVEVGTDTQYF. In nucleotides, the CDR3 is TGCAGCGTTGAAGTTGGAACAGATACGCAGTATTTT.

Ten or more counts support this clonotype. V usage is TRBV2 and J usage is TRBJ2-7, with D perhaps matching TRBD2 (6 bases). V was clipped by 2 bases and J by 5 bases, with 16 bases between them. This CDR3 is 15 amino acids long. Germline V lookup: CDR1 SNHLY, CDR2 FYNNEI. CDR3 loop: CASSELVLATHEQYF. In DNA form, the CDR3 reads TGTGCCAGCAGTGAACTTGTTCTAGCGACTCACGAGCAGTACTTC.

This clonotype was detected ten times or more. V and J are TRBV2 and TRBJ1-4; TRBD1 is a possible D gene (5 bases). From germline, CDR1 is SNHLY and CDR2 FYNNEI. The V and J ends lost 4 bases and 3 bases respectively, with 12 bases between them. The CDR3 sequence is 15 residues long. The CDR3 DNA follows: TGTGCCAGCAGTGGACAACAGGCGTCTAATGAAAAACTGTTTTTT. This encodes CASSGQQASNEKLFF. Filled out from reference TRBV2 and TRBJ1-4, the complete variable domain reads EPEVTQTPSHQVTQMGQEVILRCVPISNHLYFYWYRQILGQKVEFLVSFYNNEISEKSEIFDDQFSVERPDGSNFTLKIRSTKLEDSAMYFCASSGQQASNEKLFFGSGTQLSVL.

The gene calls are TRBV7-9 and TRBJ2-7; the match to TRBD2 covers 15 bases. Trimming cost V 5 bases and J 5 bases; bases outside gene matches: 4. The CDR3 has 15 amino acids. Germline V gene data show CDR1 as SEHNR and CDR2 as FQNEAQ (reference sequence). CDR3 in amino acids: CASSPGLAGGDEQYF. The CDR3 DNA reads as TGTGCCAGCAGCCCAGGACTAGCGGGAGGGGACGAGCAGTACTTC.

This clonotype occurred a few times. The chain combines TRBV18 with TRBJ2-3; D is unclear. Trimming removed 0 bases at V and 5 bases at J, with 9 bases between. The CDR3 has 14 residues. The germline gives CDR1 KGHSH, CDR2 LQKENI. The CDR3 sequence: CASSPPSEQDTQYF. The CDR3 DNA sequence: TGTGCCAGCTCACCACCATCCGAGCAAGATACGCAGTATTTT.

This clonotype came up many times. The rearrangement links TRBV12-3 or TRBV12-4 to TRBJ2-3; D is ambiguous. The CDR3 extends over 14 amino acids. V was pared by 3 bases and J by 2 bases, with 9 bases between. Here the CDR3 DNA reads TGTGCCAGCAGTTTTATGGGTTTCACAGATACGCAGTATTTT. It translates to CASSFMGFTDTQYF.

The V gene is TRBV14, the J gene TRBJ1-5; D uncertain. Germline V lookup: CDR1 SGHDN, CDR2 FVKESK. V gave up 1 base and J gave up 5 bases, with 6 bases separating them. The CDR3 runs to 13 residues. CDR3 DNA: TGTGCCAGCAGCCAAGGACCTCATCAGCCCCAGCATTTT. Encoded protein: CASSQGPHQPQHF. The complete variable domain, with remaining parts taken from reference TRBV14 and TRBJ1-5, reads EAGVTQFPSHSVIEKGQTVTLRCDPISGHDNLYWYRRVMGKEIKFLLHFVKESKQDESGMPNNRFLAERTGGTYSTLKVQPAELEDSGVYFCASSQGPHQPQHFGDGTRLSIL.

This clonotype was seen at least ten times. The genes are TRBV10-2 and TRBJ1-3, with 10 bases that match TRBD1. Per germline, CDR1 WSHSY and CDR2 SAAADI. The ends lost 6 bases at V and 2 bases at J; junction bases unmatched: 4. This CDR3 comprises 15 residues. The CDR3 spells CASSTGQGAGNTIYF. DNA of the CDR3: TGCGCCAGCAGCACCGGACAGGGGGCTGGAAACACCATATATTTT.

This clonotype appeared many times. CDR3 in DNA: TGTGCCACCAGTGTCCTACCTCTCCAGGGGAGAAATGAAAAACTGTTTTTT. Protein sequence: CATSVLPLQGRNEKLFF. This sequence joins TRBV24-1 and TRBJ1-4; tentative D call: TRBD1 (6 bases). Trimming removed 5 bases from V and 5 bases from J, with 20 bases in between. Germline V gene lookup returns CDR1 KGHDR and CDR2 SFDVKD. This CDR3 has 17 residues.

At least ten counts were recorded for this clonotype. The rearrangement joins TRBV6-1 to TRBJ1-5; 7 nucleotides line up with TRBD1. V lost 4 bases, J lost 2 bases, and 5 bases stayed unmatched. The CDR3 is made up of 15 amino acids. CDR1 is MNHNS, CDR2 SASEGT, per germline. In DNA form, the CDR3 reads TGTGCCAGCAGTGCAATCCAGGGGGGCAATCAGCCCCAGCATTTT. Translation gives CASSAIQGGNQPQHF.

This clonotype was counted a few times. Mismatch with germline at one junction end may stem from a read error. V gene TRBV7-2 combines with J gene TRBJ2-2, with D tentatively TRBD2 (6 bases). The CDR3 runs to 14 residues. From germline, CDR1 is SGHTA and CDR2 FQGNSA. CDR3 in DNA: TGTGCCAGCAGGCTGGGACTTAACACCGGGCAGCTGTTTTTT. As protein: CASRLGLNTGQLFF. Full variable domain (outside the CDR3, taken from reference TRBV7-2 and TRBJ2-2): GAGVSQSPSNKVTEKGKDVELRCDPISGHTALYWYRQSLGQGLEFLIYFQGNSAPDKSGLPSDRFSAERTGGSVSTLTIQRTQQEDSAVYLCASRLGLNTGQLFFGEGSRLTVL.

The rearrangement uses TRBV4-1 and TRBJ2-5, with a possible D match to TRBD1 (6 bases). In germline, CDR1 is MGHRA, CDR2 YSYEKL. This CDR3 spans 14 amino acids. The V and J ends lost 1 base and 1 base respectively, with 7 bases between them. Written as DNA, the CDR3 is TGCGCCAGCAGCCAAGGGGACACCCAAGAGACCCAGTACTTC. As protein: CASSQGDTQETQYF.

The CDR3 spells CASSFIGQGEQYF. Here the CDR3 DNA reads TGTGCCAGCAGTTTTATCGGACAGGGCGAGCAGTACTTC. This sequence joins TRBV28 and TRBJ2-7; 8 bases fit TRBD1. The V segment lost 3 bases and the J segment 6 bases; nucleotides outside the gene matches: 4. Germline V gene lookup returns CDR1 MDHEN and CDR2 SYDVKM. The CDR3 consists of 13 residues.